A single sample is the source of the 31 T cell receptor beta chains below, sequenced in a study of T cell responses to AZD1222 COVID-19 vaccine. Assay: immunoSEQ multiplex PCR; the TCRdb copy retains only in-frame clones and omits some. The data hold about 150,000 clones, with 91% observed a single time. Sequencing used peripheral blood, obtained on day 0 of AZD1222 vaccination. These receptors all stem from an adult in good health.

The CDR3 region is CASSEDKWGPGKLFF. Written as DNA, the CDR3 is TGTGCCAGCAGTGAAGATAAATGGGGCCCAGGAAAACTGTTTTTT. The genes are TRBV6-1 and TRBJ1-4; perhaps TRBD1 as D (5 bases). V was trimmed by 1 base and J by 10 bases, leaving 16 bases between them. CDR3 size: 15 residues. Germline V gives CDR1 MNHNS, CDR2 SASEGT.

The sample holds one count of this clone. The chain employs TRBV27 and TRBJ2-6, with 9 bases that match TRBD1. CDR1 and CDR2 from the germline V gene are MNHEY and SMNVEV (reference sequence). CDR3 length: 18 amino acids. Losses at the gene ends were 4 bases for V and 2 bases for J; bases not matched to a gene: 9. DNA of the CDR3: TGTGCCAGCAGTTCATCCGGGACAGGGTTCACTGGGGCCAACGTCCTGACTTTC. Translation gives CASSSSGTGFTGANVLTF.

The chain combines TRBV2 with TRBJ2-5; no definite D call. Germline values: CDR1 SNHLY, CDR2 FYNNEI. V gave up 1 base and J gave up 5 bases, with 5 bases separating them. The CDR3 is made up of 12 amino acids. The CDR3 spells CASSEVGETQYF. The CDR3 DNA reads TGTGCCAGCAGTGAAGTGGGTGAGACCCAGTACTTC. The whole variable domain, filled in from reference TRBV2 and TRBJ2-5, reads EPEVTQTPSHQVTQMGQEVILRCVPISNHLYFYWYRQILGQKVEFLVSFYNNEISEKSEIFDDQFSVERPDGSNFTLKIRSTKLEDSAMYFCASSEVGETQYFGPGTRLLVL.

This CDR3 is CASSPAGQGALSTEAFF. For the CDR3, the DNA is TGTGCCAGCTCACCCGCGGGACAGGGGGCATTGAGCACTGAAGCTTTCTTT. The V gene is TRBV18, the J gene TRBJ1-1; TRBD1 matches at 12 bases. Germline CDR1 reads KGHSH; CDR2 reads LQKENI. This CDR3 contains 17 residues. V lost 3 bases, J lost 4 bases, and 9 bases stayed unmatched.

The chain links TRBV5-1 to TRBJ2-7; no definite D call. Deletions cut 0 bases from V and 2 bases from J, with 9 bases between. This CDR3 region has 14 residues. In germline, CDR1 is SGHRS, CDR2 YFSETQ. CDR3 DNA: TGCGCCAGCAGCTTGGATCCAGTTGCCTACGAGCAGTACTTC. This encodes CASSLDPVAYEQYF.

V usage is TRBV5-4 and J usage is TRBJ1-1; D remains unclear. CDR3 length equals 13 residues. V was clipped by 4 bases and J by 6 bases, with 13 bases between them. The V gene's germline CDR1 is SGHNT and CDR2 YYREEE (reference sequence). CDR3 nucleotides: TGTGCCAGCAGCCCCGCTGGGTCGCCTGAAGCTTTCTTT. Its translation is CASSPAGSPEAFF. Together with reference TRBV5-4 and TRBJ1-1, the CDR3 gives the full variable domain: ETGVTQSPTHLIKTRGQQVTLRCSSQSGHNTVSWYQQALGQGPQFIFQYYREEENGRGNFPPRFSGLQFPNYSSELNVNALELDDSALYLCASSPAGSPEAFFGQGTRLTVV.

This clone was counted a single time. The V and J genes are TRBV5-1 and TRBJ2-7, with D perhaps TRBD1 or TRBD2 (5 bases each). The CDR3 extends over 15 amino acids. V lost 2 bases and J lost 0, with 12 bases in between. Germline-derived CDR1 and CDR2 are SGHRS and YFSETQ. The CDR3 spells CASSLSGTSSYEQYF. The CDR3 DNA sequence: TGCGCCAGCAGCTTATCCGGGACCTCCTCCTACGAGCAGTACTTC.

The chain couples TRBV10-1 to TRBJ2-6; D not resolved. V was pared by 9 bases and J by 1 base, with 7 bases between. The CDR3 runs to 13 residues. Germline V lookup: CDR1 WNHNN, CDR2 SYGVQD (reference sequence). The CDR3 protein is CASSESGANVLTF. The CDR3, as DNA: TGCGCCAGTTCAGAGTCTGGGGCCAACGTCCTGACTTTC.

V usage is TRBV7-9 and J usage is TRBJ2-6; D remains ambiguous. This CDR3 has 15 amino acids. V lost 1 base, J lost 0 bases, and 4 bases lay in between. Germline lookup yields CDR1 SEHNR and CDR2 FQNEAQ (reference sequence). The CDR3 coding sequence is TGTGCCAGCAGCTTAGACACCTCTGGGGCCAACGTCCTGACTTTC. The encoded protein is CASSLDTSGANVLTF.

The chain links TRBV12-3 or TRBV12-4 to TRBJ1-4, with 7 nucleotides matching TRBD1. With 4 bases clipped from V and 7 bases from J, the junction kept 0 bases outside the gene matches. CDR3 length: 12 amino acids. The DNA of the CDR3 is TGTGCCAGCAGTTCAGGGGGTGAAAAACTGTTTTTT. It is translated as CASSSGGEKLFF.

The chain joins TRBV3-1 (or the pseudogene TRBV3-2) to TRBJ2-7, with TRBD2 matching over 13 bases. CDR1 LGHDT and CDR2 YNNKEL come from the germline V gene (reference sequence). The ends lost 2 bases at V and 0 bases at J; junction bases unmatched: 7. The CDR3 has 18 amino acids. The CDR3 DNA follows: TGTGCCAGCAGCCAACCACTAGCGGGAGGGATGAGCTCCTACGAGCAGTACTTC. Translation gives CASSQPLAGGMSSYEQYF.

V gene TRBV12-3 or TRBV12-4 combines with J gene TRBJ2-1, with TRBD2 as a possible D gene (6 bases). V lost 8 bases and J lost 4, with 12 bases in between. The CDR3 totals 13 residues. Written as DNA, the CDR3 is TGTGCCAGCGCCCCTAGCGAGTACAATGAGCAGTTCTTC. Amino acids: CASAPSEYNEQFF.

The V and J genes are TRBV28 and TRBJ1-5; possibly TRBD1 for D (6 bases). Germline lookup yields CDR1 MDHEN and CDR2 SYDVKM. This CDR3 comprises 16 residues. Trimming took off 5 bases at V and 6 bases at J, with 20 bases between the two ends. The CDR3 loop reads CASSPYPPGEVQPQHF. The CDR3, as DNA: TGTGCCAGCAGTCCCTATCCCCCAGGGGAGGTTCAGCCCCAGCATTTT.

The rearrangement links TRBV2 to TRBJ1-1, with D possibly TRBD1 on 6 matching bases. The V end lost 0 bases, the J end lost 0 bases, and 11 bases lay between the germline ends. This CDR3 spans 16 amino acids. Germline-derived CDR1 and CDR2 are SNHLY and FYNNEI. The CDR3 loop reads CASSEAGGSMNTEAFF. As DNA, the CDR3 is TGTGCCAGCAGTGAAGCAGGGGGGAGTATGAACACTGAAGCTTTCTTT.

The CDR3 region is CASSFPGHNTGELFF. The CDR3 bases are TGTGCCAGCAGTTTTCCGGGACACAACACCGGGGAGCTGTTTTTT. The chain is built from TRBV28 and TRBJ2-2; a possible D gene is TRBD1 (6 bases). Germline values: CDR1 MDHEN, CDR2 SYDVKM. Trimming removed 3 bases from V and 2 bases from J, with 10 bases in between. This CDR3 comprises 15 residues.

CDR3 DNA: TGTGCCAGCAGTTTATCGCGAGAGACCCAGTACTTC. Its translation: CASSLSRETQYF. The rearrangement links TRBV12-3 or TRBV12-4 to TRBJ2-5; D is uncertain. The CDR3 extends over 12 amino acids. Trimming shortened V by 2 bases and J by 4 bases, and 5 bases separated the two germline ends.

J is TRBJ2-1 and V is TRBV5-4, with TRBD2 matching 12 bases. J lost 1 base, V lost 4 bases, and 6 bases had no gene match. CDR3 size: 17 residues. Germline assignment: CDR1 SGHNT and CDR2 YYREEE (reference sequence). The CDR3 DNA is TGTGCCAGCAGCGGGACGGGACTAGCGGGTTCCTACAATGAGCAGTTCTTC. Residues: CASSGTGLAGSYNEQFF.

The chain uses TRBV5-5 and TRBJ1-1; D gene unclear. This CDR3 is built from 15 residues. V lost 0 bases and J 0 bases, leaving 9 bases between the germline ends. Per germline, CDR1 SGHKS and CDR2 YYEKEE (reference sequence). The CDR3 is CASSLGGFMNTEAFF. As DNA, the CDR3 is TGTGCCAGCAGCTTGGGAGGATTCATGAACACTGAAGCTTTCTTT.

This chain connects TRBV11-2 to TRBJ2-3, with TRBD2 identical over 12 bases. V shed 6 bases, J shed 6 bases, and the junction held 10 bases outside the gene matches. The CDR3 extends over 16 amino acids. Germline CDR1 SGHAT, CDR2 FQNNGV. This chain's CDR3 is CASSSTSGRPGDTQYF. In DNA form, the CDR3 reads TGTGCCAGCAGTTCCACTAGCGGGAGGCCCGGGGATACGCAGTATTTT.

This rearrangement joins TRBV4-3 to TRBJ2-1, with D unresolved. Trimming left V 0 bases short and J 0 bases short, with 9 bases between. Germline assignment: CDR1 LGHNA and CDR2 YSLEER. The CDR3 runs 16 residues. CDR3 region: CASSQEYHSSYNEQFF. CDR3 DNA: TGCGCCAGCAGCCAAGAGTACCATAGCTCCTACAATGAGCAGTTCTTC.

The rearrangement links TRBV19 to TRBJ1-5; the D gene is possibly TRBD1 (6 bases). Trimming left V 4 bases short and J 3 bases short, with 16 bases between. The V gene's germline CDR1 is LNHDA and CDR2 SQIVND (reference sequence). The CDR3 consists of 16 residues. CDR3 sequence: CASSSRGGGNNQPQHF. Written as DNA, the CDR3 is TGTGCCAGTAGTAGTCGAGGGGGAGGGAACAATCAGCCCCAGCATTTT.

This clone was found once. The rearrangement joins TRBV28 to TRBJ2-3, with unresolved D. The V end was cut by 6 bases, the J end by 4 bases, with 11 bases between. CDR1 MDHEN and CDR2 SYDVKM come from the germline V gene. CDR3 length: 13 amino acids. The CDR3 is CASSSHMSDTQYF. DNA for the CDR3: TGTGCCAGCAGCTCTCATATGTCAGATACGCAGTATTTT.

This clone was observed once. This chain uses TRBV5-8 with TRBJ1-1; 8 bases align to TRBD1. Germline CDR1 is SGHTS and CDR2 is YDEGEE. The CDR3 consists of 14 residues. V lost 3 bases to trimming and J lost 5 bases; unmatched junction nucleotides: 6. CDR3 loop: CASSSNRGSTEAFF. In DNA form, the CDR3 reads TGTGCCAGCAGCTCAAACAGGGGGAGTACTGAAGCTTTCTTT. Full variable domain (outside the CDR3, taken from reference TRBV5-8 and TRBJ1-1): EAGVTQSPTHLIKTRGQQATLRCSPISGHTSVYWYQQALGLGLQFLLWYDEGEERNRGNFPPRFSGRQFPNYSSELNVNALELEDSALYLCASSSNRGSTEAFFGQGTRLTVV.

The V gene is TRBV28, the J gene TRBJ2-2; 10 nucleotides match TRBD2. The germline gives CDR1 MDHEN, CDR2 SYDVKM. This CDR3 has 18 amino acids. V was pared by 6 bases and J by 4 bases, with 14 bases of the junction left unmatched. The CDR3 nucleotides are TGTGCCAGCAGCTTCTATTCTAGCGGGAGAGTTGGCACCGGGGAGCTGTTTTTT. Protein product: CASSFYSSGRVGTGELFF.

Here the CDR3 DNA reads TGTGCCAGCCCGGGACAGGGGATTGCTAGCGGGAGGACTGAGCAGTTCTTC. Its translation is CASPGQGIASGRTEQFF. The V gene is TRBV2, the J gene TRBJ2-1; D might be TRBD2 (11 bases). V dropped 8 bases and J dropped 9 bases, with 29 bases sitting between them. This CDR3 has 17 amino acids. CDR1 is SNHLY and CDR2 is FYNNEI in the germline V gene.

There are a few counts of this clone. V and J are TRBV5-4 and TRBJ1-1; D is ambiguous. The germline V gene has CDR1 SGHNT and CDR2 YYREEE (reference sequence). The V and J ends lost 5 bases and 1 base respectively, with 9 bases between them. The CDR3 runs to 13 residues. DNA of the CDR3: TGTGCCAGCAGGGAGACCTGGAACACTGAAGCTTTCTTT. Its protein product is CASRETWNTEAFF.

The table lists this clone with a few counts. The chain employs TRBV4-3 and TRBJ2-5; weak D call: TRBD2 (5 bases). The germline gives CDR1 LGHNA, CDR2 YSLEER. The CDR3 is made up of 16 amino acids. Trimming took 0 bases from V and 5 from J, leaving 16 bases between them. CDR3 bases: TGCGCCAGCAGCCAAGAATATGATAGAGGGCGGGAGACCCAGTACTTC. This gives the protein CASSQEYDRGRETQYF.

This clone was counted a single time. The J gene is TRBJ2-3, the V gene TRBV5-6, with TRBD1 as a possible D gene (6 bases). The CDR3 length is 16 residues. V was clipped by 5 bases and J by 0 bases, with 16 bases between them. The germline V gene encodes CDR1 SGHDT and CDR2 YYEEEE. The CDR3 DNA sequence: TGTGCCAGCAGTCAGGACAGCATCTCTAGCACAGATACGCAGTATTTT. Amino acids: CASSQDSISSTDTQYF.

This chain links TRBV7-9 with TRBJ2-2, with D perhaps matching TRBD2 (5 bases). The germline V gene encodes CDR1 SEHNR and CDR2 FQNEAQ (reference sequence). The CDR3 runs to 13 residues. The germline V and J ends were trimmed by 3 bases and 6 bases, with 8 bases remaining between them. The chain's CDR3 is CASSLSGAGELFF. The CDR3 DNA sequence: TGTGCCAGCAGCTTGAGCGGCGCCGGGGAGCTGTTTTTT.

The chain uses TRBV7-2 and TRBJ1-6, with TRBD1 identical over 8 bases. The V segment lost 5 bases and the J segment 6 bases; nucleotides outside the gene matches: 12. The length of the CDR3 is 17 residues. Looked up from germline, CDR1 is SGHTA and CDR2 is FQGNSA. The CDR3 nucleotides read TGTGCCAGCAGCCTATTGGACAGGGCTACTCCTAATTCACCCCTCCACTTT. As protein: CASSLLDRATPNSPLHF.

The chain uses TRBV6-5 and TRBJ2-5; 7 bases align to TRBD1. CDR1 is MNHEY, CDR2 SVGAGI, per germline. This CDR3 region has 14 residues. V lost 7 bases to trimming and J lost 5 bases; unmatched junction nucleotides: 10. The CDR3 nucleotides read TGTGCCAGCATCTTGACAGGGATGAAGGAGACCCAGTACTTC. Translating gives CASILTGMKETQYF.